This TCR beta chain came from a study of CD8+CD57+ T cells in acquired aplastic anemia. Study-wide context: Sorting CD4+ and CD8+ cells gave DNA averaging 3.2 ug. General observations from the study: Patients and healthy controls showed no significant CD8+ Simpson's diversity difference. Sharing between patients and controls was observed for twenty-nine CD8+ CDR3 sequences.

For CDR3 and TCR beta VDJ profiling, genomic DNA was the template used. TCRdb reprocessed the reads via MiXCR and lists one record per CDR3 protein. The sample consists of around 180,000 distinct CDR3 sequences, just under 65% of them appearing once. This clonotype was counted a few times. Its antigen is not identified. The CDR3 runs to 15 residues. Looked up from germline, CDR1 is LNHNV and CDR2 is YYDKDF (reference sequence). Trimming left V 0 bases short and J 3 bases short, with 8 bases between. The specimen was sorted CD4+, CD8+, or CD8+CD57+ T cells (not recorded which) from PBMCs. V and J are TRBV15 and TRBJ1-4; TRBD1 might be the D (5 bases). This TCR was recovered from a human donor in good health. CDR3 in DNA: TGTGCCACCAGCAGAGAGGGACTTGCTAATGAAAAACTGTTTTTT. It encodes CATSREGLANEKLFF.